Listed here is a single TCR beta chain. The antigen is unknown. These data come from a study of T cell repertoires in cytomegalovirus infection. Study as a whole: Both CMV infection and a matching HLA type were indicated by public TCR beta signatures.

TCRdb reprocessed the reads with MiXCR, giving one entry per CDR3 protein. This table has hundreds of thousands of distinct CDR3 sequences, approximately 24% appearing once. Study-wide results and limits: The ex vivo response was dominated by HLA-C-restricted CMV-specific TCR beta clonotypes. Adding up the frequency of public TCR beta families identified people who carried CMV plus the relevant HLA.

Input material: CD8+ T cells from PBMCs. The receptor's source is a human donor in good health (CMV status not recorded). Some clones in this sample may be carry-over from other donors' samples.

CDR3 residues: CASSFTTEGLYNEQFF. In nucleotides, the CDR3 is TGCGCCAGCAGCTTTACGACTGAGGGGCTATACAATGAGCAGTTCTTC. The chain is built from TRBV5-1 and TRBJ2-1; D may be TRBD1 or TRBD2 (5 bases each). Trimming took off 2 bases at V and 4 bases at J, with 16 bases between the two ends. This CDR3 is built from 16 residues. From germline, CDR1 is SGHRS and CDR2 YFSETQ. The entire variable domain, with the rest obtained from reference TRBV5-1 and TRBJ2-1, is as follows: KAGVTQTPRYLIKTRGQQVTLSCSPISGHRSVSWYQQTPGQGLQFLFEYFSETQRNKGNFPGRFSGRQFSNSRSEMNVSTLELGDSALYLCASSFTTEGLYNEQFFGPGTRLTVL.